Listed below are T cell receptor beta chains from one sample, sequenced in a study of patients and donors after allogeneic stem cell transplantation. From the RT-PCR reads, TCRdb called clonotypes with MiXCR, one entry per CDR3 protein. The table records roughly 960,000 distinct CDR3 sequences, under 20% of them present only once. Material: blood, either unsorted or a sorted T cell fraction (not recorded which). The receptors derive from a human donor who was either an allogeneic HSCT recipient or a stem cell or donor lymphocyte infusion donor (not recorded which). It is not recorded whose cells these are; they may come from a transplant donor. CDR3s include the opening cysteine and the closing phenylalanine or tryptophan. Each record gives: clone size, CDR3 length, D gene, J gene, V gene, CDR3 protein, CDR3 DNA. The D gene is left open where the match is weak. Not every row has a clone size; where given, it reads once, few, many or a size class.

NA,19,NA,TRBJ1-6,TRBV5-6,CASSSPLFEGRSYNSPLHF,TGTGCCAGCAGCTCGCCGTTATTTGAGGGGCGCTCCTATAATTCACCCCTCCACTTT
few,14,NA,TRBJ1-2,TRBV15,CATRGVGGNYGYTF,TGTGCCACCAGAGGGGTCGGGGGGAACTATGGCTACACCTTC
few,15,NA,TRBJ2-5,TRBV12-3/TRBV12-4,CASSPSDPTGETQYF,TGTGCCAGCAGTCCATCGGACCCAACCGGAGAGACCCAGTACTTC
NA,15,TRBD2,TRBJ2-7,TRBV7-9,CASSLVPAGIGEQYF,TGTGCCAGCAGCTTAGTTCCAGCGGGGATTGGCGAGCAGTACTTC
few,17,TRBD2,TRBJ2-2,TRBV4-3,CASSQDGGGFRTGELFF,TGCGCCAGCAGCCAAGATGGGGGGGGATTTCGCACCGGGGAGCTGTTTTTT
NA,15,TRBD2,TRBJ2-3,TRBV29-1,CSVADSGGASDTQYF,TGCAGCGTTGCTGATAGCGGGGGGGCCTCAGATACGCAGTATTTT
NA,14,TRBD1,TRBJ1-4,TRBV12-3/TRBV12-4,CASRPGQGIEKLFF,TGTGCCAGCAGACCGGGACAGGGGATTGAAAAACTGTTTTTT
few,13,TRBD2,TRBJ2-1,TRBV15,CATSAAERDLGFF,TGTGCCACCAGCGCGGCTGAGCGGGACCTAGGGTTCTTC
NA,16,NA,TRBJ1-5,TRBV9,CASSVNPNPNSQPQHF,TGTGCCAGCAGCGTAAACCCCAACCCCAATAGTCAGCCCCAGCATTTT
once,14,TRBD1,TRBJ2-5,TRBV4-2,CASSPRQGKETQYF,TGTGCCAGCAGCCCCCGACAGGGGAAAGAGACCCAGTACTTC
few,13,TRBD1,TRBJ1-1,TRBV11-2,CASIRDRVTEAFF,TGTGCCAGCATCAGGGACAGGGTCACTGAAGCTTTCTTT
once,13,NA,TRBJ1-2,TRBV4-3,CASSQDRPGGYTF,TGCGCCAGCAGCCAAGATAGGCCCGGAGGCTACACCTTC
NA,18,NA,TRBJ2-3,TRBV27,CASSKTNRRPTSTDTQYF,TGTGCCAGCAGTAAAACGAACCGACGGCCGACTAGCACAGATACGCAGTATTTT
NA,16,TRBD2,TRBJ2-3,TRBV20-1,CSAPIRLAGFTDTQYF,TGCAGTGCTCCTATCAGACTAGCGGGGTTCACAGATACGCAGTATTTT
few,15,NA,TRBJ2-3,TRBV6-1,CASSNQIESTDTQYF,TGTGCCAGCAGCAACCAGATCGAAAGCACAGATACGCAGTATTTT
few,15,NA,TRBJ1-6,TRBV20-1,CSARKGGGGDSPLHF,TGCAGTGCTAGAAAAGGGGGAGGAGGAGACTCACCCCTCCACTTT
NA,13,NA,TRBJ1-3,TRBV20-1,CSARDWTGNTIYF,TGCAGTGCTAGAGACTGGACTGGAAACACCATATATTTT
NA,16,NA,TRBJ1-1,TRBV14,CASSQDRGNINTEAFF,TGTGCCAGCAGCCAAGACAGGGGAAATATTAACACTGAAGCTTTCTTT
few,13,NA,TRBJ2-1,TRBV20-1,CSARDPWGNEQFF,TGCAGTGCTAGAGACCCCTGGGGGAATGAGCAGTTCTTC
NA,18,TRBD1,TRBJ2-5,TRBV4-2,CASSQDRQTGVMEETQYF,TGTGCCAGCAGCCAAGATAGACAGACAGGGGTGATGGAAGAGACCCAGTACTTC
few,15,NA,TRBJ1-5,TRBV12-3/TRBV12-4,CASSTTGYSNQPQHF,TGTGCCAGCAGTACGACAGGATATAGCAATCAGCCCCAGCATTTT
NA,16,NA,TRBJ1-5,TRBV12-3/TRBV12-4,CASSLGGAGLNQPQHF,TGTGCCAGCAGTTTAGGAGGGGCAGGATTGAATCAGCCCCAGCATTTT